This T cell receptor (beta chain) derives from a study of T-cell memory formation after mild COVID-19. TCRdb redid the calling of the 5' RACE reads with MiXCR, one entry per CDR3 protein. The sample contains a few hundred thousand distinct CDR3 sequences, 16% of which appear only once. CDR1 is MGHRA and CDR2 is YSYEKL in the germline V gene. CDR3 length: 12 amino acids. V lost 2 bases to trimming and J lost 11 bases, with 12 bases between them. A note on this clonotype: The antigen remains undetermined.

Findings and caveats of the study: Pre-infection memory already had some responding clones, implying cross-reactive memory joined.

The clonotype was recovered from a man between 18 and 35 years old who had mild COVID-19 (a few samples of this study predate the infection). Cell type and time point are not known. The chain couples TRBV4-1 to TRBJ1-1; D not resolved. Sample: PBMCs or a T cell subset sorted from them (not recorded which). CDR3 coding DNA: TGCGCCAGCAGCCAATTGGGTAGAGAGGCTTTCTTT. It encodes CASSQLGREAFF.